The 21 T cell receptor beta chains below were found in one sample sequenced in a study of shared clonotypes between healthy human individuals. Data came from immunoSEQ multiplex PCR; TCRdb stores just in-frame clones and leaves some out. The sample holds some 1 million clones; 75% are singletons and the top ten take roughly 1.5%. The material sequenced was memory CD4+ T cells sorted from blood. Subset specified: CD45RA-negative fraction. Receptors were obtained from a young man in good health.

As for this clone: This could be a read error, since a much larger clone is one nucleotide away. The same CDR3 also results from other DNA sequences found in this sample. The CDR3 DNA sequence: TGCGCCAGCAGCTTGGATAGCGGTACCTACGAGCAGTACTTC. Translated, it gives CASSLDSGTYEQYF. This chain links TRBV5-1 with TRBJ2-7; a possible D gene is TRBD2 (6 bases). V shed 0 bases and J shed 2 bases, with 9 bases lying between them. Germline V lookup: CDR1 SGHRS, CDR2 YFSETQ. The CDR3 contains 14 residues.

The rearrangement uses TRBV10-3 and TRBJ2-7; D is unclear. The germline CDR1 and CDR2 sequences are ENHRY and SYGVKD. The CDR3 is made up of 13 amino acids. The ends were cut back, 2 bases at V and 3 bases at J, with 8 bases in the middle. CDR3 protein: CAISEGGYYEQYF. The DNA of the CDR3 is TGTGCCATCAGTGAGGGTGGCTACTACGAGCAGTACTTC.

The CDR3 sequence: CASSPREAGGLGNGYTF. Here the CDR3 DNA reads TGCGCCAGCAGCCCCCGGGAGGCAGGGGGATTAGGAAATGGCTACACCTTC. This sequence joins TRBV4-1 and TRBJ1-2; 7 positions match TRBD1. Per germline, CDR1 MGHRA and CDR2 YSYEKL. CDR3 size: 17 residues. Unmatched junction bases numbered 17, after V lost 4 bases and J lost 6 bases.

V usage is TRBV6-4 and J usage is TRBJ2-7; TRBD2 aligns across 10 bases. CDR3 length: 15 amino acids. The trim removed 5 bases at V and 6 bases at J, leaving 10 bases unmatched. Germline assignment: CDR1 MRHNA and CDR2 SNTAGT. The CDR3 sequence is CASSPEAGGPGEQYF. The CDR3 DNA follows: TGTGCCAGCAGTCCCGAAGCGGGAGGGCCGGGCGAGCAGTACTTC.

The V and J genes are TRBV29-1 and TRBJ1-2; no definite D call. Germline V lookup: CDR1 SQVTM, CDR2 ANQGSEA. This CDR3 has 9 residues. The CDR3 spells CTLKVGYTF. In DNA, the CDR3 is TGCACGCTGAAGGTGGGCTACACCTTC.

The V and J genes are TRBV11-2 and TRBJ2-2; 12 bases map to TRBD2. V lost 3 bases to trimming and J lost 6 bases; unmatched junction nucleotides: 8. In germline, CDR1 is SGHAT, CDR2 FQNNGV. This CDR3 comprises 17 residues. The CDR3: CASSFVPSGGAPGELFF. CDR3 in DNA: TGTGCCAGCAGCTTCGTTCCTAGCGGGGGGGCCCCCGGGGAGCTGTTTTTT.

This chain uses TRBV4-3 with TRBJ2-7; 8 bases map to TRBD2. With 1 base clipped from V and 4 bases from J, the junction kept 6 bases outside the gene matches. Germline V gene sequence: CDR1 LGHNA, CDR2 YSLEER. This CDR3 comprises 15 residues. CDR3 nucleotide sequence: TGCGCCAGCAGCCAAGTAATTAGCGGGGAGTACGAGCAGTACTTC. Its protein is CASSQVISGEYEQYF.

The rearrangement uses TRBV6-6 and TRBJ1-4, with D uncertain. Between the trimmed V and J ends, which lost 7 bases and 8 bases, there was a span of 14 bases. The V gene's germline CDR1 is MNHNY and CDR2 SVGAGI (reference sequence). The CDR3 length is 13 residues. CDR3 DNA sequence: TGTGCCAGCACCCGGGAGCTAGGGGAAAAACTGTTTTTT. Amino acids: CASTRELGEKLFF.

This clone was recorded a few times. The chain couples TRBV20-1 to TRBJ2-5; D unclear. CDR1 DFQATT and CDR2 SNEGSKA come from the germline V gene (reference sequence). The CDR3 is 10 amino acids. Trimming shortened V by 7 bases and J by 2 bases, and 5 bases separated the two germline ends. CDR3 nucleotide sequence: TGCAGTGTACAGCAAGAGACCCAGTACTTC. This encodes CSVQQETQYF.

This chain uses TRBV7-2 with TRBJ1-6, with D hard to call. V shed 2 bases and J shed 9 bases, with 20 bases lying between them. The CDR3 totals 17 residues. Germline-derived CDR1 and CDR2 are SGHTA and FQGNSA. The CDR3: CASSLRIGEGIGSPLHF. The CDR3 coding sequence is TGTGCCAGCAGCTTACGGATAGGAGAAGGTATCGGTTCACCCCTCCACTTT.

This chain uses TRBV5-6 with TRBJ1-2; 9 bases are shared with TRBD1. After removal of 4 bases from V and 8 bases from J, the junction contained 12 bases not matched to a gene. Germline V CDR1 and CDR2: SGHDT, YYEEEE. The CDR3 spans 15 residues. The CDR3 loop is CASSLPDRGTYGYTF. CDR3 coding DNA: TGTGCCAGCAGCCTACCGGACAGGGGCACTTACGGCTACACCTTC.

The chain uses TRBV5-1 and TRBJ2-1; TRBD2 matches 9 bases. Germline V gives CDR1 SGHRS, CDR2 YFSETQ. CDR3 length equals 15 residues. The trim removed 1 base at V and 8 bases at J, leaving 7 bases unmatched. The CDR3 nucleotides are TGCGCCAGCAGCTTGATAAGCGGGGGGTTCGATGAGCAGTTCTTC. This sequence encodes CASSLISGGFDEQFF.

Concerning this clone itself: A far larger clone is only one base removed, so a read error is likely. The chain links TRBV10-2 to TRBJ2-7; D remains ambiguous. V was cut by 6 bases and J by 0 bases, with 3 bases left in between. The CDR3 runs to 11 residues. Germline values: CDR1 WSHSY, CDR2 SAAADI. The CDR3: CASSLSYEQYF. The CDR3 region has the DNA TGCGCCAGCAGCCTCTCCTACGAGCAGTACTTC.

The chain couples TRBV5-4 to TRBJ2-7; 8 bases fit TRBD2. Unmatched junction bases numbered 11, after V lost 4 bases and J lost 2 bases. Germline V gene sequence: CDR1 SGHNT, CDR2 YYREEE (reference sequence). The CDR3 sequence is 16 residues long. CDR3 coding DNA: TGTGCCAGCAGCCGGAGAAGCGGGGGTTTTGCCTACGAGCAGTACTTC. It specifies CASSRRSGGFAYEQYF.

This clone was detected a few times. The CDR3 DNA is TGTGCCAGCAGCCGCGACAGCTTTACGGCACCCCTCCACTTT. Protein product: CASSRDSFTAPLHF. The chain has TRBV7-9 and TRBJ1-6; a possible D gene is TRBD1 (5 bases). The V gene's germline CDR1 is SEHNR and CDR2 FQNEAQ (reference sequence). V shed 5 bases and J shed 11 bases, with 16 bases lying between them. The length of the CDR3 is 14 residues.

The V gene is TRBV19, the J gene TRBJ1-6; no definite D call. CDR1 and CDR2 from the germline V gene are LNHDA and SQIVND (reference sequence). The V end was cut by 7 bases, the J end by 7 bases, with 17 bases between. This CDR3 contains 15 residues. The chain's CDR3 is CASTYDRQVNSPLHF. CDR3 in DNA: TGTGCCAGTACCTACGACCGGCAGGTGAATTCACCCCTCCACTTT.

The genes are TRBV5-1 and TRBJ1-6; D gene ambiguous. Germline V gene sequence: CDR1 SGHRS, CDR2 YFSETQ. This CDR3 is built from 14 residues. Trimming stripped 2 bases from V and 0 bases from J, with 3 bases between. In DNA form, the CDR3 reads TGCGCCAGCAGCTTCAGCTCCTATAATTCACCCCTCCACTTT. It yields the protein CASSFSSYNSPLHF.

The chain joins TRBV7-8 to TRBJ2-5; D uncertain. V was pared by 8 bases and J by 5 bases, with 15 bases between. Germline-derived CDR1 and CDR2 are SGHVS and FQNEAQ. The CDR3 is 13 amino acids. The CDR3 DNA sequence: TGTGCCAGCGGGAAATGGGGTGGGGAGACCCAGTACTTC. This sequence encodes CASGKWGGETQYF.

The chain employs TRBV6-4 and TRBJ1-4, with D unresolved. CDR1 and CDR2 from the germline V gene are MRHNA and SNTAGT. Trimming took off 7 bases at V and 9 bases at J, with 6 bases between the two ends. CDR3 length: 10 amino acids. CDR3 in DNA: TGTGCCAGCACTGAGAAAAAACTGTTTTTT. It is translated as CASTEKKLFF.

This clone came up once. CDR3 region: CASRGTGKETQYF. The DNA of the CDR3 is TGTGCCAGCCGCGGGACAGGGAAAGAGACCCAGTACTTC. J is TRBJ2-5 and V is TRBV27, with 9 bases matching TRBD1. CDR1 MNHEY and CDR2 SMNVEV come from the germline V gene (reference sequence). The CDR3 spans 13 residues. J was trimmed by 3 bases and V by 8 bases; bases with no gene match: 4.

This rearrangement joins TRBV25-1 to TRBJ2-3, with D perhaps given as TRBD1 or TRBD2 (6 bases each). Per the germline V gene, CDR1 is MGHDK and CDR2 is SYGVNS. This CDR3 spans 16 amino acids. The V end was cut by 4 bases, the J end by 2 bases, with 16 bases between. The CDR3 here is CASSASRGLPTDTQYF. CDR3 nucleotide sequence: TGTGCCAGCAGTGCCTCCAGGGGACTTCCCACAGATACGCAGTATTTT.